The 19 T cell receptor beta chains reported below all come from one sample, sequenced in a study of blood T cells in healthy people across ages. It was with a sample-barcoded 5' primer and a J-beta primer mix that a second PCR of about 6 to 12 cycles was run. TCRdb reprocessed the 5' RACE reads with MiXCR, giving one entry per CDR3 protein. The repertoire holds hundreds of thousands of distinct CDR3 sequences, with 40% to 55% as singletons. Sequences were obtained from blood. All receptors come from an elderly man in good health.

This clonotype showed up many times. The rearrangement joins TRBV7-2 to TRBJ2-3; possibly TRBD2 for D (6 bases). Germline CDR1 reads SGHTA; CDR2 reads FQGNSA. V lost 2 bases to trimming and J lost 0 bases, with 9 bases between them. This CDR3 region has 15 residues. CDR3 region: CASSLSGTSTDTQYF. In DNA form, the CDR3 reads TGTGCCAGCAGCTTAAGTGGGACTAGCACAGATACGCAGTATTTT.

The chain recombines TRBV12-5 with TRBJ2-1, with D possibly matching TRBD2 (6 bases). Between the trimmed V and J ends, which lost 0 bases and 9 bases, there was a span of 18 bases. The CDR3 length is 16 residues. Germline CDR1 LGHNT, CDR2 FRNRAP. CDR3 coding DNA: TGTGCTAGTGGTTTGGTATGGGCTAGCGACGTCGGTGAGCAGTTCTTC. Residues: CASGLVWASDVGEQFF.

This clonotype has only a few counts. The genes are TRBV7-2 and TRBJ2-1, with D uncertain. The J call may be incorrect, as the DNA end agrees better with TRBJ2-7. This CDR3 comprises 13 residues. Looked up from germline, CDR1 is SGHTA and CDR2 is FQGNSA. The CDR3 DNA reads TGTGCCAGCAGCTTAGCGGCCCACAATGAGCAGTACTTC. Protein sequence: CASSLAAHNEQYF.

The sample holds a few counts of this clonotype. The rearrangement uses TRBV7-2 and TRBJ2-3; TRBD2 aligns across 8 bases. Germline loops: CDR1 SGHTA, CDR2 FQGNSA. The CDR3 is made up of 16 amino acids. V lost 0 bases and J lost 2; bases outside the gene matches: 4. In nucleotides, the CDR3 is TGTGCCAGCAGCTTAGCCGGGGGGGTCCCCACAGATACGCAGTATTTT. As protein: CASSLAGGVPTDTQYF.

The chain joins TRBV20-1 to TRBJ2-3; the D is unclear. Trimming pared 0 bases from V and 6 bases from J, leaving 10 bases between. Germline CDR1 reads DFQATT; CDR2 reads SNEGSKA (reference sequence). The CDR3 sequence is 13 residues long. The CDR3 region is CSARDTRSDTQYF. CDR3 DNA: TGCAGTGCTAGAGACACCCGCTCCGATACGCAGTATTTT.

This clonotype was picked up a small number of times. This chain connects TRBV5-1 to TRBJ2-5; D unresolved. Germline V gene sequence: CDR1 SGHRS, CDR2 YFSETQ. The CDR3 has 13 residues. The V end lost 0 bases, the J end lost 5 bases, and 8 bases lay between the germline ends. CDR3 nucleotide sequence: TGCGCCAGCAGCTTGGACGTAGGGGAGACCCAGTACTTC. This codes for CASSLDVGETQYF.

V and J are TRBV3-1 and TRBJ2-5, with D unresolved. CDR1 and CDR2 from the germline V gene are LGHDT and YNNKEL (reference sequence). The CDR3 loop spans 12 amino acids. V shed 1 base and J shed 9 bases, with 9 bases lying between them. The CDR3 region has the DNA TGTGCCAGCAGCCAAGGGATTGTGGCCCAGTACTTC. This codes for CASSQGIVAQYF.

The CDR3 loop reads CSARDAELQYF. CDR3 nucleotides: TGCAGTGCTAGAGATGCAGAACTCCAGTACTTC. The chain employs TRBV20-1 and TRBJ2-4; D is unresolved. CDR3 length equals 11 residues. Per the germline V gene, CDR1 is DFQATT and CDR2 is SNEGSKA (reference sequence). With 0 bases removed from V and 13 bases from J, the gap between germline ends came to 10 bases.

The rearrangement uses TRBV3-1 and TRBJ1-6, with a tentative D call TRBD1 (5 bases). The V end was cut by 6 bases, the J end by 7 bases, with 10 bases between. The CDR3 contains 13 residues. Germline CDR1 is LGHDT and CDR2 is YNNKEL (reference sequence). The CDR3 nucleotides read TGTGCCAGCAGAGGGGTGGACAATTCACCCCTCCACTTT. This translates into CASRGVDNSPLHF.

This clonotype has more than one count but fewer than ten. V is TRBV5-5 and J is TRBJ2-5; TRBD2 agrees at 13 bases. With 2 bases clipped from V and 0 bases from J, the junction kept 10 bases outside the gene matches. The CDR3 covers 19 residues. Looked up from germline, CDR1 is SGHKS and CDR2 is YYEKEE (reference sequence). CDR3 coding DNA: TGTGCCAGCAGCTTCGAACCGGGACTAGCGGGACGGTACCAAGAGACCCAGTACTTC. Protein product: CASSFEPGLAGRYQETQYF.

The genes are TRBV12-5 and TRBJ2-1; a possible D gene is TRBD1 (6 bases). This CDR3 contains 12 residues. V gave up 9 bases and J gave up 10 bases, with 16 bases separating them. Germline loops: CDR1 LGHNT, CDR2 FRNRAP. The CDR3 region is CASRIQGWEQFF. CDR3 DNA: TGTGCTAGCCGAATACAGGGATGGGAGCAGTTCTTC.

A few counts support this clonotype. CDR3 residues: CASRTERSTTEQFF. The CDR3 region has the DNA TGTGCCAGCAGAACAGAGCGGTCCACCACTGAGCAGTTCTTC. The V gene is TRBV7-2, the J gene TRBJ2-1; D is possibly TRBD2 (5 bases). Trimming pared 6 bases from V and 9 bases from J, leaving 18 bases between. The CDR3 contains 14 residues. The germline CDR1 and CDR2 sequences are SGHTA and FQGNSA.

The genes are TRBV9 and TRBJ2-3; a possible D gene is TRBD2 (6 bases). Germline lookup yields CDR1 SGDLS and CDR2 YYNGEE. This CDR3 has 16 residues. Trimming took off 0 bases at V and 7 bases at J, with 18 bases between the two ends. CDR3 nucleotide sequence: TGTGCCAGCAGCGTAGATGGGGGAGGAGTAGGAAATACGCAGTATTTT. It encodes CASSVDGGGVGNTQYF.

The genes are TRBV2 and TRBJ1-1; D is unclear. This CDR3 region has 14 residues. CDR1 SNHLY and CDR2 FYNNEI come from the germline V gene. V was trimmed by 4 bases and J by 7 bases, leaving 16 bases between them. CDR3 bases: TGTGCCAGCAGTGGCACTGGCCGTGTCGGTGAAGCTTTCTTT. This encodes CASSGTGRVGEAFF.

This clonotype has just a few counts. V usage is TRBV7-2 and J usage is TRBJ2-1; 10 bases fit TRBD2. V lost 2 bases, J lost 7 bases, and 5 bases stayed unmatched. CDR3 size: 15 residues. CDR1 and CDR2 from the germline V gene are SGHTA and FQGNSA. The CDR3 nucleotides are TGTGCCAGCAGCTTAACCTGGACTAGCGGTAATGAGCAGTTCTTC. It codes for CASSLTWTSGNEQFF.

In its sample, this clonotype was seen a few times. This chain joins TRBV29-1 and TRBJ2-2; unclear D gene. CDR3 size: 16 residues. CDR1 is SQVTM, CDR2 ANQGSEA, per germline. V lost 3 bases to trimming and J lost 0 bases, with 14 bases between them. CDR3 DNA sequence: TGCAGCGTTGAGTCTTTCGGCAGGCCGAACACCGGGGAGCTGTTTTTT. It encodes CSVESFGRPNTGELFF.

This sequence joins TRBV7-2 and TRBJ2-1; 9 nucleotides match TRBD2. The CDR3 sequence is 14 residues long. Germline lookup yields CDR1 SGHTA and CDR2 FQGNSA. Trimming cost V 3 bases and J 12 bases; bases outside gene matches: 9. The CDR3: CASSFGLARGVQFF. The CDR3 nucleotides are TGTGCCAGCAGCTTTGGACTAGCGCGTGGGGTGCAGTTCTTC.

This clonotype has only a few counts. The chain is built from TRBV5-5 and TRBJ2-7; 12 bases map to TRBD1. CDR3 size: 16 residues. The germline gives CDR1 SGHKS, CDR2 YYEKEE (reference sequence). V gave up 0 bases and J gave up 7 bases; unmatched junction bases: 8. In DNA, the CDR3 is TGTGCCAGCAGCTTGGAATGGGACAGGGGGCTCGGGGAGCAGTACTTC. This encodes CASSLEWDRGLGEQYF.

The chain has TRBV29-1 and TRBJ2-3, with D possibly called TRBD1 or TRBD2 (5 bases each). The CDR3 runs to 13 residues. Germline V gives CDR1 SQVTM, CDR2 ANQGSEA. Trimming took off 5 bases at V and 0 bases at J, with 9 bases between the two ends. CDR3 sequence reads: CSVLEGSTDTQYF. The CDR3 region has the DNA TGCAGCGTTTTAGAGGGGAGCACAGATACGCAGTATTTT.